This T cell receptor (beta chain) was observed in a study of T cell responses to AZD1222 COVID-19 vaccine. Study-level results: Possibly, clonal diversity was underestimated; donors were largely white British and included more females. With two AZD1222 doses given, Spike-specific TCR breadth and depth both rose.

Pooled together were second doses at about 4 or about 12 weeks. CDR1 SGHVS and CDR2 FNYEAQ come from the germline V gene. The CDR3 contains 17 residues. V was clipped by 0 bases and J by 0 bases, with 15 bases between them. Profiled with immunoSEQ multiplex PCR; TCRdb holds only in-frame clones, not every one. The table lists 95,000 to 150,000 clones, 93% of them singletons, with 4.5% to 6% in the top ten. This clone came up a few times. The antigen is unknown. The sequenced sample was peripheral blood, obtained 28 days after the second AZD1222 dose. The TCR was taken from an adult who received the AZD1222 COVID-19 vaccine. The chain is built from TRBV7-6 and TRBJ2-7, with D possibly matching TRBD1 (5 bases). CDR3 sequence: CASSLAFRARSSYEQYF. The CDR3 DNA reads TGTGCCAGCAGCTTAGCGTTCAGGGCGAGGAGCTCCTACGAGCAGTACTTC.